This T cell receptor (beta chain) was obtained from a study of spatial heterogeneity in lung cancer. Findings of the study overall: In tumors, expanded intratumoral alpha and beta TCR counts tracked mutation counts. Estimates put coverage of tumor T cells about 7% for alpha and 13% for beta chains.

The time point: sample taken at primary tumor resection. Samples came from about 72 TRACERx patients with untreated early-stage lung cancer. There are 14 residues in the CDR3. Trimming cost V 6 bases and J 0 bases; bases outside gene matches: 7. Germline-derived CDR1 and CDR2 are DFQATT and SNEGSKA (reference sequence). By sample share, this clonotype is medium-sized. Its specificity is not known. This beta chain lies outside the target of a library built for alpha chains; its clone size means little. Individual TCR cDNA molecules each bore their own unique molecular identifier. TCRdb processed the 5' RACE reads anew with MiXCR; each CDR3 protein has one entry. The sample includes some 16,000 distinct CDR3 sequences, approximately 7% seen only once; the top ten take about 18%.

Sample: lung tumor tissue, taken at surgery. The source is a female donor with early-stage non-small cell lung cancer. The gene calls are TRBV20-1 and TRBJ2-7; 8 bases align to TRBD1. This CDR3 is CSASLDRVSYEQYF. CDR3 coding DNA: TGCAGTGCCAGTCTGGACAGGGTCTCCTACGAGCAGTACTTC.